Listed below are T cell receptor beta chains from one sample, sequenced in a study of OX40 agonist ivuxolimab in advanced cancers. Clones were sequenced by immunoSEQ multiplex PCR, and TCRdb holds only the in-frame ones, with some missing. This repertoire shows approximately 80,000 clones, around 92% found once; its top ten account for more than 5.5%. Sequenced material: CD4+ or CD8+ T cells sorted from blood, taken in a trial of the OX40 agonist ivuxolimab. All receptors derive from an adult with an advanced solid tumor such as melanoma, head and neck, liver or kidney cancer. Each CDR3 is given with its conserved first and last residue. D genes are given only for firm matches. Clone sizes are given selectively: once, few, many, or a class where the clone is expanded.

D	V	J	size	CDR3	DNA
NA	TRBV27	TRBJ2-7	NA	CASSLLGLSSYEQYF	TGTGCCAGCAGTTTGCTAGGGCTTAGCTCCTACGAGCAGTACTTC
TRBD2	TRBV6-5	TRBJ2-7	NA	CASRGGSGKGAEQYF	TGTGCCAGCAGGGGGGGTAGCGGGAAAGGGGCCGAGCAGTACTTC
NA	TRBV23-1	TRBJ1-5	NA	CASSQSGRHYQPQHF	TGCGCCAGCAGTCAATCAGGCAGACATTATCAGCCCCAGCATTTT
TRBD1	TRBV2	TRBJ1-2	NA	CASSVVGQGGSYGYTF	TGTGCCAGCAGTGTTGTGGGACAGGGGGGTTCCTATGGCTACACCTTC
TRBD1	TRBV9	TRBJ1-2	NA	CASSGTGGGYGYTF	TGTGCCAGCAGCGGAACAGGGGGCGGTTATGGCTACACCTTC
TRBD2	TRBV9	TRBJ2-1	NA	CASSLGTSGSFSHNEQFF	TGTGCCAGCAGCCTGGGGACTAGCGGGAGTTTCTCCCACAATGAGCAGTTCTTC
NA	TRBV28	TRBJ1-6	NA	CASTGRSPLHF	TGTGCCAGCACAGGACGATCACCCCTCCACTTT
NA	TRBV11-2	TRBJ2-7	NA	CASSLGELYEQYF	TGTGCCAGCAGCTTAGGGGAGCTCTACGAGCAGTACTTC
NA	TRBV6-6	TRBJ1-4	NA	CASSYGQINEKLFF	TGTGCCAGCAGTTATGGGCAGATTAATGAAAAACTGTTTTTT
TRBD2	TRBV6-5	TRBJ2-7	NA	CASKRLAIPYEQYF	TGTGCCAGCAAAAGACTAGCGATCCCCTACGAGCAGTACTTC
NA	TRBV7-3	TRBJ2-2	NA	CASSPSPTGELFF	TGTGCCAGCAGCCCATCCCCGACCGGGGAGCTGTTTTTT
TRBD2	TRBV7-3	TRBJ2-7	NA	CASSPGLAGTHEQYF	TGTGCCAGCAGCCCAGGACTAGCGGGAACCCACGAGCAGTACTTC
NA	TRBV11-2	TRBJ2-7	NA	CASSPDSLSYEQYF	TGTGCCAGCAGCCCCGACAGCCTCTCCTACGAGCAGTACTTC
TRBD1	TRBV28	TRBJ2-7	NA	CASSAPGQGAGEQYF	TGTGCCAGCAGTGCCCCGGGACAGGGGGCGGGTGAGCAGTACTTC
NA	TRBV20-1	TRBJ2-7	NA	CSASWGGEQYF	TGCAGTGCTAGCTGGGGTGGTGAGCAGTACTTC
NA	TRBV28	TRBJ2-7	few	CASSPPPLRVPYEQYF	TGTGCCAGCAGTCCCCCTCCCCTACGGGTCCCCTACGAGCAGTACTTC
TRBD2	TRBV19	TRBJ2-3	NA	CASSSLLAAGTDTQYF	TGTGCCAGTAGTTCTCTACTAGCGGCGGGCACAGATACGCAGTATTTT
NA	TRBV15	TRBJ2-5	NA	CATSTDDSQETQYF	TGTGCCACCAGCACCGATGACAGCCAAGAGACCCAGTACTTC
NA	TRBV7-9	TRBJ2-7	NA	CASSREGGVLAYEQYF	TGTGCCAGCAGCCGCGAAGGGGGGGTGTTGGCCTACGAGCAGTACTTC
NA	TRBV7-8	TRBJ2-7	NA	CASSLAKGYEQYF	TGTGCCAGCAGCTTAGCGAAGGGGTACGAGCAGTACTTC
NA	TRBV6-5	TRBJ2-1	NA	CASSLQGRGEQFF	TGTGCCAGCAGTCTACAGGGTCGGGGGGAGCAGTTCTTC
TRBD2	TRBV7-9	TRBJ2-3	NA	CASSLVFLAGADTQYF	TGTGCCAGCAGCTTAGTCTTCCTTGCGGGAGCAGATACGCAGTATTTT
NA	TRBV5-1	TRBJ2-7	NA	CASRDDPYEQYF	TGCGCCAGCAGGGACGACCCCTACGAGCAGTACTTC
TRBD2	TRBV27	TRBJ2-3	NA	CASSTPRAAGVKDTQYF	TGTGCCAGCAGTACACCCCGGGCGGCGGGAGTAAAAGATACGCAGTATTTT
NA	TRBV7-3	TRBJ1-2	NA	CASSLRNGYTF	TGTGCCAGCAGCTTAAGAAATGGCTACACCTTC
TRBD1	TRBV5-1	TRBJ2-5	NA	CASSSHAGTAKETQYF	TGCGCCAGCAGCTCGCACGCCGGGACAGCCAAAGAGACCCAGTACTTC
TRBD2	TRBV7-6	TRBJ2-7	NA	CASSLRTSGSWSQQYF	TGTGCCAGCAGCTTACGGACTAGCGGGAGCTGGTCCCAGCAGTACTTC
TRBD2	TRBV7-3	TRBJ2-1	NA	CASSQGTSPYNEQFF	TGTGCCAGCAGCCAAGGGACTAGCCCATACAATGAGCAGTTCTTC
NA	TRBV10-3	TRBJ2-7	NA	CAIKAGALGFEQYF	TGTGCCATCAAAGCAGGGGCGCTCGGGTTCGAGCAGTACTTC
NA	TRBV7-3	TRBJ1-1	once	CASSSEGRGAKAFF	TGTGCCAGCAGCTCCGAAGGGAGGGGGGCCAAAGCTTTCTTT